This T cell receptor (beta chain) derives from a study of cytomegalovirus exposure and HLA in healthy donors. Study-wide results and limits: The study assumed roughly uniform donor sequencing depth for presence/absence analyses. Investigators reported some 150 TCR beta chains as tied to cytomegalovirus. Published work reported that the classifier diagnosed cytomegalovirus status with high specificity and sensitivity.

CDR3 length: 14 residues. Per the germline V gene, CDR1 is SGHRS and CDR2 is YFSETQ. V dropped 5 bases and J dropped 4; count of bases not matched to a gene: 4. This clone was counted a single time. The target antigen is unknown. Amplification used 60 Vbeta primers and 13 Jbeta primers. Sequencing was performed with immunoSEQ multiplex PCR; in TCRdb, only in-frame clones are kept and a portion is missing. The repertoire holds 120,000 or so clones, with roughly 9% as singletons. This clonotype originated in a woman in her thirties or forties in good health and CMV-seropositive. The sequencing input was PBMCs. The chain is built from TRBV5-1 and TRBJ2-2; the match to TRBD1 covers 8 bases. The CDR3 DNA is TGCGCCAGCAGGAAGGGACAGGCCACCGGGGAGCTGTTTTTT. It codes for CASRKGQATGELFF. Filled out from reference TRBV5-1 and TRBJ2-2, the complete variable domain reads KAGVTQTPRYLIKTRGQQVTLSCSPISGHRSVSWYQQTPGQGLQFLFEYFSETQRNKGNFPGRFSGRQFSNSRSEMNVSTLELGDSALYLCASRKGQATGELFFGEGSRLTVL.